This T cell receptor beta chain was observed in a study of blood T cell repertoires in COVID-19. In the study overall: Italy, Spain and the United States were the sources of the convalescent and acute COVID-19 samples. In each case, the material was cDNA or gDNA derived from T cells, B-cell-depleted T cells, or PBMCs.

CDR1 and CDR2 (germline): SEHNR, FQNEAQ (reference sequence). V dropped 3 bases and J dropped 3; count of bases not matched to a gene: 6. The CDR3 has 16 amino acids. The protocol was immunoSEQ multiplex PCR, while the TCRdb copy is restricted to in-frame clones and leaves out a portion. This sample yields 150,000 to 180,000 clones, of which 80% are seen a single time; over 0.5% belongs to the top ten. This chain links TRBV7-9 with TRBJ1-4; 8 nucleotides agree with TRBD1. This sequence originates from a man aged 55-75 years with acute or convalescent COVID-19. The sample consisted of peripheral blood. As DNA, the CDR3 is TGTGCCAGCAGCTTCGGACAGGGTGGGTCTAATGAAAAACTGTTTTTT. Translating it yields CASSFGQGGSNEKLFF.